This T cell receptor beta chain is from a study of cytomegalovirus exposure and HLA in healthy donors. At the time of sampling, donors were nominally healthy, though unrecorded immune exposures were likely. In regard to this clone: Its antigen is as yet unknown.

Researchers ran the PCR with 60 Vbeta and 13 Jbeta primers. The repertoire was sequenced with immunoSEQ multiplex PCR; TCRdb's copy has only in-frame clones and lacks some. The sample consists of about 140,000 clones, roughly 76% of them appearing once. Study findings and constraints: Later analysis identified a missense DCLRE1C variant that was linked to TCR beta V- and J-gene trimming. Associated with cytomegalovirus, according to the listing, were 150 to 200 TCR beta chains.

The receptor was derived from a woman in her thirties in good health and CMV-seronegative. The sequencing input was PBMCs.

In DNA, the CDR3 is TGTGCCAGCTCACTGGCGCCGGGACAAGGCTACGAGCAGTACTTC. It codes for CASSLAPGQGYEQYF. The chain uses TRBV18 and TRBJ2-7; D perhaps matches TRBD1 (6 bases). The CDR3 runs to 15 residues. Germline V lookup: CDR1 KGHSH, CDR2 LQKENI. V lost 4 bases and J lost 3, with 16 bases in between.